This is a list of T cell receptor beta chains from one sample in a study of T-cell reconstitution after alpha-beta-depleted transplantation in children. TCRdb ran MiXCR on the PCR reads and lists one entry per CDR3 protein. The table records 25,000 to 30,000 distinct CDR3 sequences, about 6.2% of them present only once. Sequences were derived from PBMCs, mostly from graft donor cells, sampled 180 days after TCRalphabeta/CD19-depleted stem cell transplant. The receptor source for this set is a male patient between 5 and 17 years old who had a stem cell transplant for acute myeloid leukemia, so the T cells may come from the graft donor. Each CDR3 is given with its conserved first and last residue. Fields, in order: clone size, D gene, V gene, CDR3 length, J gene, CDR3 protein, CDR3 DNA. The D gene is left open where the match is weak. Clone size is shown for a subset of rows, as once, few, many or a class of expanded clone.

size: many; D: NA; V: TRBV7-2; length: 17; J: TRBJ2-3; CDR3: CASGIRRRGGPSGTQYF; DNA: TGTGCCAGCGGTATTAGGAGGAGGGGAGGCCCTTCGGGTACGCAGTATTTT
size: medium-sized; D: NA; V: TRBV12-3/TRBV12-4; length: 19; J: TRBJ2-1; CDR3: CASRHLGGGRQSTYNEQFF; DNA: TGTGCCAGCAGACACCTTGGGGGTGGGCGACAGTCCACCTACAATGAGCAGTTCTTC
size: NA; D: NA; V: TRBV25-1; length: 15; J: TRBJ2-2; CDR3: CASSAPRDSTGELFF; DNA: TGTGCCAGCAGTGCTCCTCGTGACAGCACCGGGGAGCTGTTTTTT
size: many; D: NA; V: TRBV18; length: 13; J: TRBJ2-5; CDR3: CASSPNGGETQYF; DNA: TGTGCCAGCTCACCAAATGGGGGAGAGACCCAGTACTTC
size: many; D: NA; V: TRBV7-2; length: 15; J: TRBJ2-2; CDR3: CASSFRQGNTGELFF; DNA: TGTGCCAGCAGCTTTAGGCAGGGTAACACCGGGGAGCTGTTTTTT
size: many; D: NA; V: TRBV30; length: 11; J: TRBJ1-1; CDR3: CAWSLKGEAFF; DNA: TGTGCCTGGAGCCTAAAAGGTGAAGCTTTCTTT
size: many; D: NA; V: TRBV5-5; length: 16; J: TRBJ1-1; CDR3: CASSFHTGSSYTEAFF; DNA: TGTGCCAGCAGCTTCCACACGGGAAGCTCTTACACTGAAGCTTTCTTT
size: many; D: NA; V: TRBV10-3; length: 15; J: TRBJ2-3; CDR3: CAISERESRTDTQYF; DNA: TGTGCCATCAGTGAGCGGGAGTCGCGCACAGATACGCAGTATTTT
size: many; D: TRBD1; V: TRBV24-1; length: 14; J: TRBJ1-1; CDR3: CATSDVGQGARAFF; DNA: TGTGCCACCAGTGATGTGGGACAGGGGGCGCGGGCTTTCTTT
size: many; D: NA; V: TRBV28; length: 13; J: TRBJ1-2; CDR3: CATTGGQAYGYTF; DNA: TGTGCCACCACTGGGGGGCAGGCCTATGGCTACACCTTC
size: many; D: NA; V: TRBV27; length: 13; J: TRBJ2-5; CDR3: CASSLSRGKTQYF; DNA: TGTGCCAGCAGTTTATCGCGGGGAAAGACCCAGTACTTC
size: many; D: TRBD2; V: TRBV5-4; length: 15; J: TRBJ2-3; CDR3: CASSSAGTSGIRKYF; DNA: TGTGCCAGCAGCTCGGCCGGGACTAGCGGGATTAGGAAGTATTTT
size: NA; D: NA; V: TRBV6-1; length: 16; J: TRBJ2-7; CDR3: CASSSYPTGFSYEQYF; DNA: TGTGCCAGCAGCTCCTACCCGACAGGCTTCTCCTACGAGCAGTACTTC
size: once; D: NA; V: TRBV5-6; length: 13; J: TRBJ2-3; CDR3: CASSPVGTDTQYF; DNA: TGTGCCAGCAGCCCGGTAGGGACAGATACGCAGTATTTT
size: many; D: NA; V: TRBV28; length: 15; J: TRBJ2-4; CDR3: CASSELGGGENIQYF; DNA: TGTGCCAGCAGTGAACTGGGAGGGGGGGAAAACATTCAGTACTTC
size: many; D: NA; V: TRBV7-2; length: 11; J: TRBJ1-1; CDR3: CASSYSGEAFF; DNA: TGTGCCAGCAGCTACTCCGGTGAAGCTTTCTTT
size: many; D: TRBD2; V: TRBV20-1; length: 15; J: TRBJ2-1; CDR3: CSAPPLQRGDNEQFF; DNA: TGCAGTGCACCGCCCCTCCAGCGGGGGGACAATGAGCAGTTCTTC
size: many; D: TRBD1; V: TRBV12-3/TRBV12-4; length: 14; J: TRBJ2-7; CDR3: CASSGTGGISEQYF; DNA: TGTGCCAGCAGTGGGACAGGGGGCATCAGCGAGCAGTACTTC
size: many; D: TRBD2; V: TRBV5-1; length: 17; J: TRBJ2-2; CDR3: CASSLGRGGRNIGELFF; DNA: TGCGCCAGCAGTCTGGGCCGCGGGGGTCGGAACATCGGGGAGCTGTTTTTT
size: medium-sized; D: NA; V: TRBV20-1; length: 16; J: TRBJ1-2; CDR3: CSATLGRVALSGGYTF; DNA: TGCAGTGCCACCTTGGGCAGGGTTGCTTTGTCTGGTGGCTACACCTTC
size: many; D: NA; V: TRBV27; length: 13; J: TRBJ1-1; CDR3: CASSLSGVDEAFF; DNA: TGTGCCAGCAGTTTGTCAGGGGTCGATGAAGCTTTCTTT
size: NA; D: NA; V: TRBV7-2; length: 14; J: TRBJ1-1; CDR3: CASSFSRGDTEAFF; DNA: TGTGCCAGCAGCTTTAGCAGGGGCGATACTGAAGCTTTCTTT
size: many; D: NA; V: TRBV12-3/TRBV12-4; length: 13; J: TRBJ1-1; CDR3: CASSFPPRGGAFF; DNA: TGTGCCAGCAGTTTCCCCCCCCGAGGGGGAGCTTTCTTT
size: many; D: NA; V: TRBV27; length: 15; J: TRBJ1-5; CDR3: CASSSRQNSNQPQHF; DNA: TGTGCCAGCAGTTCACGACAGAATAGCAATCAGCCCCAGCATTTT
size: many; D: NA; V: TRBV28; length: 15; J: TRBJ1-4; CDR3: CASSSYRVPNEKLFF; DNA: TGTGCCAGCAGTTCCTACAGGGTACCTAATGAAAAACTGTTTTTT
size: many; D: TRBD1; V: TRBV19; length: 17; J: TRBJ2-2; CDR3: CASSRGTGGPRAGELFF; DNA: TGTGCCAGTAGTAGGGGGACAGGGGGACCGCGGGCCGGGGAGCTGTTTTTT
size: many; D: NA; V: TRBV11-2; length: 12; J: TRBJ1-1; CDR3: CASSRVGTEAFF; DNA: TGTGCCAGCAGCCGAGTGGGGACTGAAGCTTTCTTT